This TCR beta chain derives from a study of blood T cells in healthy people across ages. In regard to this clonotype: Its antigen is undetermined.

The use of a sample-barcoded 5' primer and a J-beta primer mix characterized a second PCR of about 7 to 12 cycles. CDR3-containing paired-end reads numbering at least 2.5 million came from each sample. TCRdb passed the 5' RACE reads through MiXCR, listing each CDR3 protein once. Found here are about 1.7 million distinct CDR3 sequences, roughly 27% of them singletons; the top ten hold 6.5% to 8.5%. V was shortened by 5 bases and J by 6 bases, with 16 bases between the two germline ends. The CDR3 covers 15 residues. Germline loops: CDR1 SEHNR, CDR2 FQNEAQ (reference sequence). Study findings and constraints: Per million T cells, the diversity of TCR beta decreased roughly linearly as age advanced. More naive CD4+ cells and higher diversity were found in long-lived than in aged donors.

This sequence was found in a woman between 25 and 40 years old in good health. The chain is built from TRBV7-9 and TRBJ2-2; the D gene could be TRBD1 or TRBD2 (5 bases each). The sequenced sample consisted of blood. CDR3 region: CASSPLSGAAGELFF. DNA of the CDR3: TGTGCCAGCAGCCCTCTTTCCGGGGCCGCCGGGGAGCTGTTTTTT.